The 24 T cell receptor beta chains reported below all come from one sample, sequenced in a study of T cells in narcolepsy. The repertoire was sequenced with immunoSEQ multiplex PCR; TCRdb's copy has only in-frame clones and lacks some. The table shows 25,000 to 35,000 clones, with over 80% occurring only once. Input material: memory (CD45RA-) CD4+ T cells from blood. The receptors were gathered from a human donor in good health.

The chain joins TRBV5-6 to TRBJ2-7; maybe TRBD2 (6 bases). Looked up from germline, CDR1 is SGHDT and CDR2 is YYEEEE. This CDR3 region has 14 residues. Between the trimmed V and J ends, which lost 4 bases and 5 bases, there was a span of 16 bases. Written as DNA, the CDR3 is TGTGCCAGCAGCCCGAGCCCGGGGGAGGACGAGCAGTACTTC. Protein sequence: CASSPSPGEDEQYF.

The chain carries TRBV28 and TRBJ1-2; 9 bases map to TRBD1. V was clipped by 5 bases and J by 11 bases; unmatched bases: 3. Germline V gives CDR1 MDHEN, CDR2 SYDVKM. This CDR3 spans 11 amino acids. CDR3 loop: CASSRDRGYTF. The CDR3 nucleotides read TGTGCCAGCAGTCGAGACAGGGGGTACACCTTC.

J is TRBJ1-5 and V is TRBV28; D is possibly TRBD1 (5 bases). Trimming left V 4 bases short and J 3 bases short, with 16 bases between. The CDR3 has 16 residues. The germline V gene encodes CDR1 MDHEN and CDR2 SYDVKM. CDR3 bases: TGTGCCAGCAGTTCTGTGAGGGGCAAGGACAATCAGCCCCAGCATTTT. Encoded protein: CASSSVRGKDNQPQHF.

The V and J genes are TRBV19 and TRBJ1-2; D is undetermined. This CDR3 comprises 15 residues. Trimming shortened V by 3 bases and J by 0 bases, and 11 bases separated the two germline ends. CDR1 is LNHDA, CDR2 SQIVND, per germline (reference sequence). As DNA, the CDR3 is TGTGCCAGTAGTATCTTCGGCAGGACTAACTATGGCTACACCTTC. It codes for CASSIFGRTNYGYTF.

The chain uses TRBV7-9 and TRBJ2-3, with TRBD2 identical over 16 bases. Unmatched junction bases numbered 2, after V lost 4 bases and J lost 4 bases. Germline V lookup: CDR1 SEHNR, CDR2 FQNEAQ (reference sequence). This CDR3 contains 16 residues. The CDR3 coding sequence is TGTGCCAGCAGCTCGGGACTAGCGGGGGGGTCAGATACGCAGTATTTT. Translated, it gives CASSSGLAGGSDTQYF.

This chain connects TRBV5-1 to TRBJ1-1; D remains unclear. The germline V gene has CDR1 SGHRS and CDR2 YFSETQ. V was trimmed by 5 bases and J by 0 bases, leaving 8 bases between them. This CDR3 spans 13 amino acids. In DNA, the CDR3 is TGCGCCAGCAGTGGAGACATGAACACTGAAGCTTTCTTT. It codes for CASSGDMNTEAFF.

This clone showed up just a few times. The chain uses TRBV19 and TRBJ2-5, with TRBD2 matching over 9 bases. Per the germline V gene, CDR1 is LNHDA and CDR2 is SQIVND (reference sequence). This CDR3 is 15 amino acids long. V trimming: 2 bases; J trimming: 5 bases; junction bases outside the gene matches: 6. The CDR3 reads CASSITSGFLETQYF. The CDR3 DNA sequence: TGTGCCAGTAGTATAACTAGCGGGTTTCTGGAGACCCAGTACTTC.

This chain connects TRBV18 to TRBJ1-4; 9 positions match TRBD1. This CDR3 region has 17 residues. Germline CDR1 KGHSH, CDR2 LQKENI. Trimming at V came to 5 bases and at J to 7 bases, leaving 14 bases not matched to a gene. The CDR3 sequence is CASSSGQGSLSGEKLFF. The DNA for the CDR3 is TGTGCCAGCTCATCGGGACAGGGTAGCCTCTCGGGTGAAAAACTGTTTTTT.

Here the CDR3 DNA reads TGTGCCAGCAGCTTGGGGACAGCACCCGCCTACGAGCAGTACTTC. This gives the protein CASSLGTAPAYEQYF. The rearrangement joins TRBV5-4 to TRBJ2-7; D perhaps matches TRBD1 (6 bases). CDR3 length: 15 residues. The V gene's germline CDR1 is SGHNT and CDR2 YYREEE (reference sequence). Trimming removed 0 bases at V and 2 bases at J, with 12 bases between.

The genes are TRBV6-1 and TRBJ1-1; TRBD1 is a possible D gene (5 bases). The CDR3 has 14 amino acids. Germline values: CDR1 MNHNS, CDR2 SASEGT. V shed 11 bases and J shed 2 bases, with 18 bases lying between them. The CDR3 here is CASVQVGGNTEAFF. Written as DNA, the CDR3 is TGTGCCTCCGTTCAGGTGGGGGGAAACACTGAAGCTTTCTTT.

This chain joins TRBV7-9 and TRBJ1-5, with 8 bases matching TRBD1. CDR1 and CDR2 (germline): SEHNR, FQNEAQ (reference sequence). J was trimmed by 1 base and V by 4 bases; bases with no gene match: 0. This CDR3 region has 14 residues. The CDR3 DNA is TGTGCCAGCAGCTGGACAGGGAGCAATCAGCCCCAGCATTTT. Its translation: CASSWTGSNQPQHF.

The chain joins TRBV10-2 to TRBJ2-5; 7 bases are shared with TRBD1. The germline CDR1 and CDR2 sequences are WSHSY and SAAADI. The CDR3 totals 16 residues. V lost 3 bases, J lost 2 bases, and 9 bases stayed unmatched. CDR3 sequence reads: CASSDLMGRGQETQYF. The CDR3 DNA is TGCGCCAGCAGTGATCTCATGGGCAGGGGGCAAGAGACCCAGTACTTC.

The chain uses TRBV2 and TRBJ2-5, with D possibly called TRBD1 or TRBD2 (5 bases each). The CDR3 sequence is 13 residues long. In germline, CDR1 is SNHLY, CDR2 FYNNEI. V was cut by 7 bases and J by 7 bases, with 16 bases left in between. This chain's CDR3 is CASTQEGIGTQYF. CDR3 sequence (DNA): TGTGCCAGCACCCAAGAGGGGATTGGGACCCAGTACTTC. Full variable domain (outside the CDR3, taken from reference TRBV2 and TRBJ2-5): EPEVTQTPSHQVTQMGQEVILRCVPISNHLYFYWYRQILGQKVEFLVSFYNNEISEKSEIFDDQFSVERPDGSNFTLKIRSTKLEDSAMYFCASTQEGIGTQYFGPGTRLLVL.

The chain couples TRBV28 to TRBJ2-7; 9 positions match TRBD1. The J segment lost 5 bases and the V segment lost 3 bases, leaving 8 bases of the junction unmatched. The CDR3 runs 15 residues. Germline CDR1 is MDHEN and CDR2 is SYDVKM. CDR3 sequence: CASSLPGTGTHEQYF. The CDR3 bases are TGTGCCAGCAGTTTGCCCGGGACAGGGACGCACGAGCAGTACTTC.

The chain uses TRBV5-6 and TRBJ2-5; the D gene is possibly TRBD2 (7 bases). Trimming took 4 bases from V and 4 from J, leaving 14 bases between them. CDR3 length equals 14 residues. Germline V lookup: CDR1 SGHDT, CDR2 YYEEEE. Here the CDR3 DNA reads TGTGCCAGCAGCCTAGGGGGGGGCGGAGAGACCCAGTACTTC. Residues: CASSLGGGGETQYF.

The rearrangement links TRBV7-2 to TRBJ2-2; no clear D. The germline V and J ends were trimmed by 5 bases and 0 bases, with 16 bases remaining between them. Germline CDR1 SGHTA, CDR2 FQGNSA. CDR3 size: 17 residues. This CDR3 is CASSQFRDSSNTGELFF. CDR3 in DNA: TGTGCCAGCAGCCAATTCCGCGACTCCTCGAACACCGGGGAGCTGTTTTTT. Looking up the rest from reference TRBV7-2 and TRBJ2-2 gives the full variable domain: GAGVSQSPSNKVTEKGKDVELRCDPISGHTALYWYRQSLGQGLEFLIYFQGNSAPDKSGLPSDRFSAERTGGSVSTLTIQRTQQEDSAVYLCASSQFRDSSNTGELFFGEGSRLTVL.

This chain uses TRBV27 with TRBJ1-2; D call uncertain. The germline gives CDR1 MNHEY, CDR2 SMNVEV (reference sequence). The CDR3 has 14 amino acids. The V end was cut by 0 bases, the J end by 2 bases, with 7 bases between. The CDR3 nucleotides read TGTGCCAGCAGTTTATCGGAGGGAAACTATGGCTACACCTTC. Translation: CASSLSEGNYGYTF.

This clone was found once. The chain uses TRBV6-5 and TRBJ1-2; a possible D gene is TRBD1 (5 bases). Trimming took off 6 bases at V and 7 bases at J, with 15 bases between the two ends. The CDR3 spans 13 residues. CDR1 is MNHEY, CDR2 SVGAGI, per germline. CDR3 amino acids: CASREPGLSGYTF. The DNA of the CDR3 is TGTGCCAGCAGGGAGCCAGGGCTTAGTGGCTACACCTTC.

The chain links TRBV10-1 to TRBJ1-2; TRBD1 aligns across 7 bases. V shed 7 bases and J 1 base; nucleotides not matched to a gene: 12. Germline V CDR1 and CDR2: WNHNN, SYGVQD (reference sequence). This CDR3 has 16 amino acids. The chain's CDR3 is CASITGALPYNYGYTF. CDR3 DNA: TGCGCCAGCATCACAGGGGCCCTCCCCTATAACTATGGCTACACCTTC.

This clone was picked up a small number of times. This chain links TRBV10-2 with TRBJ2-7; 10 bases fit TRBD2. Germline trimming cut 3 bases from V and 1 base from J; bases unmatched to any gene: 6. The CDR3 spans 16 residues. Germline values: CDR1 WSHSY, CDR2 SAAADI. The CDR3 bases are TGCGCCAGCAGTGACAGCGGGGGGGGCCGGTCCTACGAGCAGTACGTC. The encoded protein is CASSDSGGGRSYEQYV.

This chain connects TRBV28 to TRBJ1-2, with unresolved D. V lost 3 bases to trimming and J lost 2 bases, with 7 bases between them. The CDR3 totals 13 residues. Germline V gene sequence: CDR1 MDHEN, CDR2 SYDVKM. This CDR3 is CASSLALNYGYTF. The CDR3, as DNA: TGTGCCAGCAGTTTGGCCCTAAACTATGGCTACACCTTC.

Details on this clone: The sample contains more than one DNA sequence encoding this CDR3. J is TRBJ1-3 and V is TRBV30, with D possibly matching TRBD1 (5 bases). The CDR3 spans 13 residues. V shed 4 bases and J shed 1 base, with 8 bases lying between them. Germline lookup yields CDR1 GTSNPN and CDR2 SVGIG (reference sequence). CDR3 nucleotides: TGTGCCTGGACAAGGGGATCTGGAAACACCATATATTTT. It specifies CAWTRGSGNTIYF. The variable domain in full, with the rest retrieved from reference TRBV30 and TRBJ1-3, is SQTIHQWPATLVQPVGSPLSLECTVEGTSNPNLYWYRQAAGRGLQLLFYSVGIGQISSEVPQNLSASRPQDRQFILSSKKLLLSDSGFYLCAWTRGSGNTIYFGEGSWLTVV.

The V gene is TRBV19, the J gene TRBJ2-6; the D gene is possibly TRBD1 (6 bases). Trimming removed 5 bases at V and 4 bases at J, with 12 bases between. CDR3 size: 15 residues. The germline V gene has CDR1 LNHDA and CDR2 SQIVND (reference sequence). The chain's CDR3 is CASSAQGAGANVLTF. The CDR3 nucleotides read TGTGCCAGTAGTGCACAGGGCGCCGGGGCCAACGTCCTGACTTTC. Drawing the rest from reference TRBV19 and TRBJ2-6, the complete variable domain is DGGITQSPKYLFRKEGQNVTLSCEQNLNHDAMYWYRQDPGQGLRLIYYSQIVNDFQKGDIAEGYSVSREKKESFPLTVTSAQKNPTAFYLCASSAQGAGANVLTFGAGSRLTVL.

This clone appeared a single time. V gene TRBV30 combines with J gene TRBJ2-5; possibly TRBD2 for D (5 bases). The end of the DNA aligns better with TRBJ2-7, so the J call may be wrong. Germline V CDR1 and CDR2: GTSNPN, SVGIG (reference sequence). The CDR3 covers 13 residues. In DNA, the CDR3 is TGTGCCTGGAAATCGGTCCGGAGGTACGAGCAGTACTTC. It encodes CAWKSVRRYEQYF.